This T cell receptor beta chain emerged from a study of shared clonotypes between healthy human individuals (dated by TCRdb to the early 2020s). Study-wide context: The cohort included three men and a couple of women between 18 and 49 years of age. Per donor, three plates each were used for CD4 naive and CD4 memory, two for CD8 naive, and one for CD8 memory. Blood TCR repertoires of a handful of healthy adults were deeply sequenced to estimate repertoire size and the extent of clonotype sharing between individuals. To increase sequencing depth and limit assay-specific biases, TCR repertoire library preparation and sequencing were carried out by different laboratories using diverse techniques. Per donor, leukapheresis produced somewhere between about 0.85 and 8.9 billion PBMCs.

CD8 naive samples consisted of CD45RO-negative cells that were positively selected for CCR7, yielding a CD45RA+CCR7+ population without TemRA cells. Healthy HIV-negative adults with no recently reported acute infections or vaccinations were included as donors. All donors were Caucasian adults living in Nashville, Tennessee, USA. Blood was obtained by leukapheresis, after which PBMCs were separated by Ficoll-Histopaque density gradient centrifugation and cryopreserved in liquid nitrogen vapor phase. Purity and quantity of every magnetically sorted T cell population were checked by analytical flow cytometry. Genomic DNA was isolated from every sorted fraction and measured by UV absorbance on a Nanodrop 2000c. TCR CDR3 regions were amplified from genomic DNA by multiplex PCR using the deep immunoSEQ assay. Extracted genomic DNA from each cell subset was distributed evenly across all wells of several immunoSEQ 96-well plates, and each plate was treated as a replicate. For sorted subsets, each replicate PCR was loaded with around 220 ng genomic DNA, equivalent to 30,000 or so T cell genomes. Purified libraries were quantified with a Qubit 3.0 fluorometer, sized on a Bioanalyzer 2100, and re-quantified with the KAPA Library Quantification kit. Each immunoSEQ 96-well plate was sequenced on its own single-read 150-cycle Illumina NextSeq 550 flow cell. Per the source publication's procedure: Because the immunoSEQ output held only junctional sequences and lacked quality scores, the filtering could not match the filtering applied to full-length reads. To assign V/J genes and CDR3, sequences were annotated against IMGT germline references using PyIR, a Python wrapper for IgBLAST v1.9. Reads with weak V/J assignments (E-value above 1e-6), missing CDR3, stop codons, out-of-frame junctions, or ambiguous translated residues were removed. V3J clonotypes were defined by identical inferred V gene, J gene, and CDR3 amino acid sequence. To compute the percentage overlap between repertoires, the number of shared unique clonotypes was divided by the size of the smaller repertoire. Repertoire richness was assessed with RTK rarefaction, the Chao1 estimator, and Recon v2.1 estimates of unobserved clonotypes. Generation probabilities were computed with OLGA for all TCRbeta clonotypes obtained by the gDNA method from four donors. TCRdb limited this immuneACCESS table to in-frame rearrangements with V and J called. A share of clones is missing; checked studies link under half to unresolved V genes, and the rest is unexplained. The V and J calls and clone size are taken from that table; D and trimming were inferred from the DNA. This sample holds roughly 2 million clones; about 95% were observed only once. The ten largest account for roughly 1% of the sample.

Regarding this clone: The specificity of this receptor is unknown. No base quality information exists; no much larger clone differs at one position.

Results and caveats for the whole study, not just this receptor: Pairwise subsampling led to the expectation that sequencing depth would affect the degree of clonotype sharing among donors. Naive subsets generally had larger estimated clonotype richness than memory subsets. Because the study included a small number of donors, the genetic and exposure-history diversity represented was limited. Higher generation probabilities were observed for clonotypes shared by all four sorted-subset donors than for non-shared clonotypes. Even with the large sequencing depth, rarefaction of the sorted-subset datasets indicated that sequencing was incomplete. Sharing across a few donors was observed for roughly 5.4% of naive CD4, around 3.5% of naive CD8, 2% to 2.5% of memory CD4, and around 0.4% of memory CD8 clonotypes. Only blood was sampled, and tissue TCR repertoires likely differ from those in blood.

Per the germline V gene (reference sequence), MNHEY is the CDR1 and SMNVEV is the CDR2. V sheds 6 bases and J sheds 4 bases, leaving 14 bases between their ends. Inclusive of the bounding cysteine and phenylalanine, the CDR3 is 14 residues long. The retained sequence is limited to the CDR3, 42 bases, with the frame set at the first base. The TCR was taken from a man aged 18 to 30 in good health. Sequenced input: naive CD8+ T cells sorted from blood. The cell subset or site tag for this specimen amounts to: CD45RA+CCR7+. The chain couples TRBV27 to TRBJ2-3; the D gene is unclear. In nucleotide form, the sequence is TGTGCCAGCAGGCCCTTGGGTGGTCCAGATACGCAGTATTTT. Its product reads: CASRPLGGPDTQYF.